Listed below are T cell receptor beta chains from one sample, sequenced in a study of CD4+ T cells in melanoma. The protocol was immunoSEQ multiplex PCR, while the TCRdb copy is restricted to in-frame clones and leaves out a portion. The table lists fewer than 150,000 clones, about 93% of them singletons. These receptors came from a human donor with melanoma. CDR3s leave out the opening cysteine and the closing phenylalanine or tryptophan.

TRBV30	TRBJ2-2	AWSVPSGYSGELF
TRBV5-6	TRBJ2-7	ASSLDRLNYEQY
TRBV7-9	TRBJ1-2	ASTPPRGLNGYT
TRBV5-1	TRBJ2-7	ASSSGYGTYEQY
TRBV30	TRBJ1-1	AWSHTHGTEAF
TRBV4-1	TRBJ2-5	ASSRGYQTQETQY
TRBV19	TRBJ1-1	ASSIEPNWQPKAF
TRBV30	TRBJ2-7	AWTYPTGRTYEQY
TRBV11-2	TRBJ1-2	ASSSIRQENYGYT
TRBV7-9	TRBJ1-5	ASSGTVNSNQPQH
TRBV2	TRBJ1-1	ASNGDRGAAEAF
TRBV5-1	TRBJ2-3	ASTVGTYSTDTQY
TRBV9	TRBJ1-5	ASSRQEGQPQH
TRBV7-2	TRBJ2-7	ASSPVAGDPYEQY
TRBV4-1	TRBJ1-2	ASSPSRDSLNYGYT
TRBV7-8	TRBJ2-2	ASTGVLAGELF
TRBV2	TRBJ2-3	ASSGTSGGTDTQY
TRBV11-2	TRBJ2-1	ASSSWNNEQF
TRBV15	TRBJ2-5	ATSETHRDQETQY
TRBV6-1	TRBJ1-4	ASRNRGNEKLF
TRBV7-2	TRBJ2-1	ASSLGSGQGAKEQF
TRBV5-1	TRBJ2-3	ASSLVVVQEGTDTQY
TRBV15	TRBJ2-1	ATSRDLGQGPVGF
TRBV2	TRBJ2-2	ASRHGAGELF
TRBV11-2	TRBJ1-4	ASSSRTGDEKLF
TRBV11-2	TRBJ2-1	ASSLGGFVNEQF
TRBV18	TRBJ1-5	ASSGGAGDVQPQH
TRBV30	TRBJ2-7	AWSVGAWYEQY
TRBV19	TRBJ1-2	ASSGSDNYGYT
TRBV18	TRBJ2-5	ASSPQAVQETQY
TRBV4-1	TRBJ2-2	ASSQEITGELF
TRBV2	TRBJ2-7	ASSVTGVGEQY
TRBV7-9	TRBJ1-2	ASSSKTGNYGYT
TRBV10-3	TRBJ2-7	AISLGYEQY
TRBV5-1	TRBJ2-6	ASSPPTGAGANVLT
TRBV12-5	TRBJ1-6	ASGLGNSPLH
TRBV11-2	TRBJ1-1	ASSFGTGGPEAF
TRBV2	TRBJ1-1	ASRYRGMNTEAF
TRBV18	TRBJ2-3	ASSPSTGHPSTDTQY
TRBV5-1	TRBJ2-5	ASSLMTSSAEETQY
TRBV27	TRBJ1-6	ASSLGTLWALH
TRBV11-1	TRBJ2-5	ASSIQDGVGETQY
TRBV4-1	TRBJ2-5	ASSQEWQGALETQY
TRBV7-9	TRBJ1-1	ASSDRGRTEAF
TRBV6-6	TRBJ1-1	ASSALQGFPEAF
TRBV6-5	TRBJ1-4	ASRQGLATNEKLF